The source of this T cell receptor (beta chain) is a study of blood T cells in healthy people across ages. Isolation yielded PBMCs, at least 7 million per sample, in every case. The junction had 11 bases not matched to a gene; V was cut back by 0 bases and J by 6 bases. Germline V gives CDR1 MNHEY, CDR2 SVGAGI. This CDR3 spans 17 amino acids. Turning to this clonotype: No antigen is known for it.

A second PCR of roughly 7 to 11 cycles used a sample-barcoded 5' primer and a J-beta primer mix. TCRdb passed the 5' RACE reads through MiXCR, listing each CDR3 protein once. The sample comprises some 1.5 million distinct CDR3 sequences, approximately 39% of which are singletons, and under 5% rests with the top ten. Study results and caveats: There was no known CMV status for donors, so expanded clonotype changes were possibly confounded. The study found more naive CD4+ cells and higher diversity in long-lived than aged donors. Older age went with lower TCR beta diversity per million T cells, in a roughly linear way.

The V and J genes are TRBV6-5 and TRBJ2-3; 8 bases are shared with TRBD2. This receptor was taken from a woman aged 18-30 years in good health. Material for sequencing was blood. CDR3 nucleotides: TGTGCCAGCAGTTACTCAATCGGGGGGGCCGATGCGGATACGCAGTATTTT. Amino acids: CASSYSIGGADADTQYF.